These 25 T cell receptor beta chains came from one sample sequenced in a study of vaccination and CD4 T cells after COVID-19. The treatment denotes: roughly 11-day PBMC culture with coronavirus spike peptide pools or control peptides (ViraFEST assay). For these TCRs, the target antigens are not known. The Oncomine TCR Beta short-read assay was applied to DNA of cultured CD4+ T cells. TCRdb reanalysed the PCR reads using MiXCR and keeps one entry per CDR3 protein. Among 13,000 or so distinct CDR3 sequences listed, about two fifths were seen once. The sequenced sample was CD4+ T cells from blood, cultured in vitro. The receptors here all came from a human donor who had recovered from COVID-19.

V is TRBV12-5 and J is TRBJ2-5; 9 bases are a match to TRBD2. The germline CDR1 and CDR2 sequences are LGHNT and FRNRAP. The CDR3 has 14 amino acids. V shed 7 bases, J shed 0 bases, and the junction held 3 bases outside the gene matches. CDR3 sequence (DNA): TGTGCTAGTGCCTCTAGCGGGGACCAAGAGACCCAGTACTTC. The encoded protein is CASASSGDQETQYF.

The chain links TRBV7-2 to TRBJ2-3; 9 bases are shared with TRBD2. Germline-derived CDR1 and CDR2 are SGHTA and FQGNSA. The CDR3 contains 17 residues. V lost 2 bases to trimming and J lost 3 bases; unmatched junction nucleotides: 9. The CDR3 DNA is TGTGCCAGCAGCTTATTTCACGGGCGGGAGGGAACAGATACGCAGTATTTT. Translation: CASSLFHGREGTDTQYF.

This clonotype was seen only a few times. The genes are TRBV5-1 and TRBJ1-6; TRBD1 might be the D (6 bases). V lost 4 bases and J lost 16, with 21 bases in between. The CDR3 has 14 residues. Germline lookup yields CDR1 SGHRS and CDR2 YFSETQ. The CDR3 coding sequence is TGCGCCAGCAGCCTGGACGGATTTCAAGGGGGTCTCCACTTT. Translated: CASSLDGFQGGLHF.

V is TRBV28 and J is TRBJ1-1, with a possible D match to TRBD1 (5 bases). The V gene's germline CDR1 is MDHEN and CDR2 SYDVKM. Trimming shortened V by 6 bases and J by 2 bases, and 13 bases separated the two germline ends. The CDR3 is 14 amino acids. CDR3 protein: CASSRADLNTEAFF. The CDR3 DNA follows: TGTGCCAGCAGCAGGGCCGATCTCAACACTGAAGCTTTCTTT.

This clonotype has more than one count but fewer than ten. The V gene is TRBV20-1, the J gene TRBJ1-5; 7 bases are a match to TRBD1. After removal of 3 bases from V and 3 bases from J, the junction contained 2 bases not matched to a gene. CDR1 DFQATT and CDR2 SNEGSKA come from the germline V gene (reference sequence). The CDR3 spans 13 residues. The CDR3 protein is CSARGTDNQPQHF. Here the CDR3 DNA reads TGCAGTGCTAGGGGGACAGACAATCAGCCCCAGCATTTT.

The rearrangement uses TRBV27 and TRBJ2-4, with a possible D match to TRBD2 (6 bases). Trimming removed 3 bases at V and 4 bases at J, with 13 bases between. The CDR3 totals 15 residues. Germline V CDR1 and CDR2: MNHEY, SMNVEV (reference sequence). CDR3 region: CASSFWRGGKNIQYF. The CDR3 bases are TGTGCCAGCAGTTTTTGGAGGGGCGGGAAAAACATTCAGTACTTC.

Only a few counts were recorded for this clonotype. CDR3 loop: CASSKGRRGSRGYTF. In nucleotides, the CDR3 is TGTGCCAGCAGCAAAGGGAGGCGGGGTTCCAGAGGCTACACCTTC. The chain joins TRBV21-1 to TRBJ1-2. TRBV21-1 is given as a pseudogene. The CDR3 contains 15 residues.

The chain carries TRBV19 and TRBJ2-5; TRBD2 is a possible D gene (6 bases). This CDR3 spans 18 amino acids. Germline V gene lookup returns CDR1 LNHDA and CDR2 SQIVND (reference sequence). V lost 4 bases and J 2 bases, leaving 23 bases between the germline ends. CDR3 nucleotide sequence: TGTGCCAGTAGTAGCGGGGTTTTATCCGTGCAGGGTCAAGAGACCCAGTACTTC. This encodes CASSSGVLSVQGQETQYF.

V gene TRBV20-1 combines with J gene TRBJ1-1; possible D gene TRBD1, 5 bases. The CDR3 has 14 residues. Germline CDR1 DFQATT, CDR2 SNEGSKA (reference sequence). The germline V and J ends were trimmed by 3 bases and 0 bases, with 11 bases remaining between them. Written as DNA, the CDR3 is TGCAGTGCTAGGGCGGGGCCCGTGAACACTGAAGCTTTCTTT. It yields the protein CSARAGPVNTEAFF.

The rearrangement links TRBV19 to TRBJ1-2; D unresolved. Germline values: CDR1 LNHDA, CDR2 SQIVND (reference sequence). The length of the CDR3 is 12 residues. The V gene lost 2 bases and the J gene lost 3 bases, with 4 bases spanning the gap. The CDR3 region has the DNA TGTGCCAGTAGTATATCCGACTATGGCTACACCTTC. This translates into CASSISDYGYTF. Complete variable domain (other parts from reference TRBV19 and TRBJ1-2): DGGITQSPKYLFRKEGQNVTLSCEQNLNHDAMYWYRQDPGQGLRLIYYSQIVNDFQKGDIAEGYSVSREKKESFPLTVTSAQKNPTAFYLCASSISDYGYTFGSGTRLTVV.

J is TRBJ1-6 and V is TRBV6-1, with TRBD1 as a possible D gene (5 bases). CDR3 length equals 20 residues. V dropped 0 bases and J dropped 1 base, with 19 bases sitting between them. From germline, CDR1 is MNHNS and CDR2 SASEGT. The CDR3 spells CASSEALGLVPSSYNSPLHF. The DNA for the CDR3 is TGTGCCAGCAGTGAAGCGCTGGGACTAGTCCCGAGTTCCTATAATTCACCCCTCCACTTT.

This clonotype was seen more than once but under ten times. The chain links TRBV6-5 to TRBJ2-5, with TRBD2 matching over 8 bases. The V gene end was trimmed by 2 bases and the J gene end by 1 base; junction bases not matched to a gene: 6. CDR3 length: 16 amino acids. Germline assignment: CDR1 MNHEY and CDR2 SVGAGI. The CDR3, as DNA: TGTGCCAGCAGTTACCCGAAAGGGACTAGCCAAGAGACCCAGTACTTC. This codes for CASSYPKGTSQETQYF.

The genes are TRBV28 and TRBJ1-4, with no clear D. CDR3 length equals 12 residues. CDR1 is MDHEN and CDR2 is SYDVKM in the germline V gene. V gave up 6 bases and J gave up 8 bases, with 10 bases separating them. In nucleotides, the CDR3 is TGTGCCAGCAGCCCCGACCGGGAAAAACTGTTTTTT. This translates into CASSPDREKLFF.

About this clonotype: The limits of the CDR3 on the DNA are not certain, so only TCRdb's listed CDR3 is given. The V and J genes are TRBV7-3 and TRBJ2-7; the D call of TRBD1 is as the table states it, not checked on the DNA. The CDR3 region is 24 residues in length, termini included. Germline CDR1 reads SGHTA; CDR2 reads FQGTGA. The CDR3 protein is CASSLGWDRGNEQFFGPGTRRQYF.

Only one count was recorded for this clonotype. The chain joins TRBV11-3 to TRBJ2-5; D is ambiguous. V gave up 1 base and J gave up 3 bases, with 6 bases separating them. This CDR3 has 13 residues. Germline loops: CDR1 SGHNT, CDR2 YENEEA. CDR3 sequence (DNA): TGTGCCAGCAGCTTAGCAATGGAAGAGACCCAGTACTTC. Its protein product is CASSLAMEETQYF.

This chain joins TRBV5-1 and TRBJ2-5; D possibly corresponds to TRBD2 (6 bases). V was shortened by 3 bases and J by 1 base, with 13 bases between the two germline ends. The CDR3 has 15 amino acids. Per germline, CDR1 SGHRS and CDR2 YFSETQ. The CDR3 DNA reads as TGCGCCAGCAGCTCCCGGTTTAGCGGCCAAGAGACCCAGTACTTC. Its translation: CASSSRFSGQETQYF.

This rearrangement joins TRBV20-1 to TRBJ1-2; the D gene is possibly TRBD1 (6 bases). Germline V lookup: CDR1 DFQATT, CDR2 SNEGSKA (reference sequence). V was trimmed by 7 bases and J by 0 bases, leaving 15 bases between them. This CDR3 spans 14 amino acids. CDR3 in DNA: TGCAGTGTCGATGATAGGGGGACTAACTATGGCTACACCTTC. Translated, it gives CSVDDRGTNYGYTF.

This clonotype showed up just a few times. The genes are TRBV20-1 and TRBJ1-1, with D tentatively TRBD1 (5 bases). CDR1 and CDR2 from the germline V gene are DFQATT and SNEGSKA (reference sequence). The CDR3 totals 11 residues. As DNA, the CDR3 is TGCAGGGGGGACCGCCGGACTGAAGCTTTCTTT. Its translation: CRGDRRTEAFF.

The chain carries TRBV29-1 and TRBJ2-7; TRBD2 agrees at 9 bases. V dropped 4 bases and J dropped 2; count of bases not matched to a gene: 3. Germline loops: CDR1 SQVTM, CDR2 ANQGSEA. The CDR3 is made up of 13 amino acids. The CDR3 is CSVAPSGTYEQYF. In DNA form, the CDR3 reads TGCAGCGTTGCCCCTAGCGGGACCTACGAGCAGTACTTC.

V is TRBV3-1 and J is TRBJ2-3; the match to TRBD2 covers 9 bases. Germline values: CDR1 LGHDT, CDR2 YNNKEL (reference sequence). J lost 3 bases, V lost 4 bases, and 5 bases had no gene match. The CDR3 spans 15 residues. The CDR3: CASSREAGGTDTQYF. The CDR3 DNA sequence: TGTGCCAGCAGCCGAGAAGCGGGAGGAACAGATACGCAGTATTTT.

The genes are TRBV2 and TRBJ2-5; D ambiguous. In germline, CDR1 is SNHLY, CDR2 FYNNEI. CDR3 length equals 12 residues. Trimming cost V 3 bases and J 2 bases, with 4 bases left between them. CDR3 residues: CASSDFQETQYF. As DNA, the CDR3 is TGTGCCAGCAGTGACTTTCAAGAGACCCAGTACTTC.

V and J are TRBV20-1 and TRBJ1-1, with unresolved D. V was cut by 0 bases and J by 5 bases, with 10 bases left in between. Germline loops: CDR1 DFQATT, CDR2 SNEGSKA (reference sequence). CDR3 length: 13 amino acids. The CDR3 sequence: CSARDGSRTEAFF. The CDR3 DNA sequence: TGCAGTGCTAGAGATGGGAGTCGAACTGAAGCTTTCTTT.

The chain recombines TRBV20-1 with TRBJ1-4; D is uncertain. Germline V gene sequence: CDR1 DFQATT, CDR2 SNEGSKA (reference sequence). Between the trimmed V and J ends, which lost 0 bases and 8 bases, there was a span of 13 bases. CDR3 length equals 14 residues. CDR3 nucleotides: TGCAGTGCTAGAGACCCGGGGATAGGGGAAAAACTGTTTTTT. Residues: CSARDPGIGEKLFF.

The rearrangement joins TRBV20-1 to TRBJ2-3, with TRBD2 matching over 7 bases. The germline CDR1 and CDR2 sequences are DFQATT and SNEGSKA (reference sequence). The CDR3 runs to 15 residues. V lost 0 bases, J lost 2 bases, and 5 bases stayed unmatched. CDR3 residues: CSARDPGGSTDTQYF. CDR3 sequence (DNA): TGCAGTGCTAGAGACCCGGGAGGCTCCACAGATACGCAGTATTTT.

This clonotype was seen only once. This chain connects TRBV29-1 to TRBJ2-1, with TRBD2 matching 13 bases. The CDR3 runs to 13 residues. Trimming cost V 6 bases and J 9 bases; bases outside gene matches: 5. Per the germline V gene, CDR1 is SQVTM and CDR2 is ANQGSEA. The CDR3 bases are TGCAGCGTAGGGACTAGCGGGACTAGTGAGCAGTTCTTC. It yields the protein CSVGTSGTSEQFF.